What follows is one TCR beta chain and its context. Assay used: immunoSEQ multiplex PCR; TCRdb lists only in-frame clones, some missing. The top ten hold 3% of the sample, which has 360,000 or so clones, roughly 84% seen once. This entry is derived from a study of blood T cell repertoires in COVID-19. In the study overall: Sites in the United States, Italy and Spain provided acute and convalescent COVID-19 samples. In each case, the material was cDNA or gDNA derived from T cells, B-cell-depleted T cells, or PBMCs.

Those enrolled, adults aged roughly 18 to 89 years, came from under 25 US areas. Donors in Cohort 3 who had recovered were those with two negative PCRs, healthcare professional clearance, or resolution of their symptoms. Germline CDR1 reads LNHDA; CDR2 reads SQIVND (reference sequence). Losses at the gene ends were 3 bases for V and 1 base for J; bases not matched to a gene: 4. The CDR3 loop spans 16 amino acids. This chain uses TRBV19 with TRBJ2-2, with TRBD2 matching 8 bases. The sequence derives from a woman aged 25 to 39 who had recovered from COVID-19. The material sequenced was PBMCs or T cells enriched from blood (not recorded which). As DNA, the CDR3 is TGTGCCAGTAGTATGTTAGCGGGAAGGAACACCGGGGAGCTGTTTTTT. Translation: CASSMLAGRNTGELFF.